This TCR beta chain was profiled in a study of cytomegalovirus exposure and HLA in healthy donors. For the study at large: A later analysis reported the same platform for the roughly 120 validation repertoires and the 500 to 750 first-cohort repertoires. General observations from the study: In the 120 validation repertoires, about 94% of cluster scores exceeded 0, per a later analysis.

The method was immunoSEQ multiplex PCR; TCRdb's version includes in-frame clones alone and lacks a portion of them. The repertoire consists of about 240,000 clones, with approximately 87% occurring once and the leading ten covering about 3%. The V end was cut by 0 bases, the J end by 0 bases, with 10 bases between. The CDR3 has 15 amino acids. Per the germline V gene, CDR1 is SGHNT and CDR2 is YYREEE (reference sequence). Comments on this clone: As yet, its antigen is unknown.

The clonotype comes from a man between 18 and 29 years old in good health and CMV-seronegative. The specimen sequenced was PBMCs. The rearrangement joins TRBV5-4 to TRBJ2-7, with D perhaps TRBD2 (6 bases). The chain's CDR3 is CASSLGGVSSYEQYF. The CDR3, as DNA: TGTGCCAGCAGCTTGGGGGGGGTAAGCTCCTACGAGCAGTACTTC. The complete variable domain, with remaining parts taken from reference TRBV5-4 and TRBJ2-7, reads ETGVTQSPTHLIKTRGQQVTLRCSSQSGHNTVSWYQQALGQGPQFIFQYYREEENGRGNFPPRFSGLQFPNYSSELNVNALELDDSALYLCASSLGGVSSYEQYFGPGTRLTVT.